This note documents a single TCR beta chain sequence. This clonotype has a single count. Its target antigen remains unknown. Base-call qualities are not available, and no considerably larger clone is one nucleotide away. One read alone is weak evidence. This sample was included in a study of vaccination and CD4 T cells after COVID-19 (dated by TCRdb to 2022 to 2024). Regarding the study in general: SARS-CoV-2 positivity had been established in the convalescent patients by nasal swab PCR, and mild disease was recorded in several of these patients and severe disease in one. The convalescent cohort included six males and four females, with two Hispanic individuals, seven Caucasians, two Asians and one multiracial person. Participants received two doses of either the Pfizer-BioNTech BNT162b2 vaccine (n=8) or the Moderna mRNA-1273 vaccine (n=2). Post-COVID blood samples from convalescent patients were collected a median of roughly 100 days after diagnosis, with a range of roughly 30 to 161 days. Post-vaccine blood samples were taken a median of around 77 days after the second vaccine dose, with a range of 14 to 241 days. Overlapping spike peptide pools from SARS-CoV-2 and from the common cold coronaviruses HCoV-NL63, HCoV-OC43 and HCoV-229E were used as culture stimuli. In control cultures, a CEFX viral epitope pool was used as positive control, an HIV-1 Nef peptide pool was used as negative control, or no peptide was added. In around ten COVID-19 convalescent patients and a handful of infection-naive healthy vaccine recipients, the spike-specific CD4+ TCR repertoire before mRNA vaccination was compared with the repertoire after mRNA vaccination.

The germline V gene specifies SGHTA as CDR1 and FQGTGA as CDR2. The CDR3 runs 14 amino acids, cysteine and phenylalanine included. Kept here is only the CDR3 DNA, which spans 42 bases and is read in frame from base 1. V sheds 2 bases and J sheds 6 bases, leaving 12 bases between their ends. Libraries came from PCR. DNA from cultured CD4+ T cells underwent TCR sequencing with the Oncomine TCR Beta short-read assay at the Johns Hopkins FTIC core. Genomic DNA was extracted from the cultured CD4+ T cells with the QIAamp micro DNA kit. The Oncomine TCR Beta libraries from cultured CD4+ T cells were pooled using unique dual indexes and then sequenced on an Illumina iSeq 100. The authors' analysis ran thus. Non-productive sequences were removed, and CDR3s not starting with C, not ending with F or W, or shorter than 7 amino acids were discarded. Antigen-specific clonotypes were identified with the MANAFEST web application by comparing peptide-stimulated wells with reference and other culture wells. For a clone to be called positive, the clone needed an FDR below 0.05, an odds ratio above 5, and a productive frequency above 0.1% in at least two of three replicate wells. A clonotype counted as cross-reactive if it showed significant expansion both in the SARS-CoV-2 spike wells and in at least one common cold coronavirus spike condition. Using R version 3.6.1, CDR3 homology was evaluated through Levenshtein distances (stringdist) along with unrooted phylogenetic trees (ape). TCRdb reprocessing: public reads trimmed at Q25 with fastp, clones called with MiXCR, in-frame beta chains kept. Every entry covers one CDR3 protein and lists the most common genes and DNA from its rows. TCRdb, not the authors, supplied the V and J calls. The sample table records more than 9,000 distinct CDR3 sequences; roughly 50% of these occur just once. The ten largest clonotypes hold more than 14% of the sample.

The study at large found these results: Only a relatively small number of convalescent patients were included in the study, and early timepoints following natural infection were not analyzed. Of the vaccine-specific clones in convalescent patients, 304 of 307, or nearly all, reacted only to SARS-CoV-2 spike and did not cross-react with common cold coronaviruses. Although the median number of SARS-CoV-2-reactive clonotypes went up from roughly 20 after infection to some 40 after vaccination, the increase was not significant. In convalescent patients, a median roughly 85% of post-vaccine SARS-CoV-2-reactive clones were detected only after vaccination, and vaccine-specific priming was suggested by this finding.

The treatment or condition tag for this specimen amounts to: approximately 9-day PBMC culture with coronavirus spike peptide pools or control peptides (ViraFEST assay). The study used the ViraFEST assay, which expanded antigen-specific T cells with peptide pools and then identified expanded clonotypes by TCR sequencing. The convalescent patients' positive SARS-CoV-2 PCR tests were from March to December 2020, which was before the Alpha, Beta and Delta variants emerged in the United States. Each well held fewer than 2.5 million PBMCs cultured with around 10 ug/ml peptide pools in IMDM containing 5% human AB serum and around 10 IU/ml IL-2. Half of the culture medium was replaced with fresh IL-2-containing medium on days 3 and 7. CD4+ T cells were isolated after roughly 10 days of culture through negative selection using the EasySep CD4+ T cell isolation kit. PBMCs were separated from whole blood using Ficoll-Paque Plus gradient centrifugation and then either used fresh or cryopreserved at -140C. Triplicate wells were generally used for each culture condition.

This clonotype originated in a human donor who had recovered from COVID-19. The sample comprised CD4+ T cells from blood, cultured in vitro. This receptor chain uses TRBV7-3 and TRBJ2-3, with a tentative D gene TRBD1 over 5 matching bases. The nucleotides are TGTGCCAGCAGCTTACGTGGGGCTACCGATACGCAGTATTTT. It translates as CASSLRGATDTQYF.